This TCR beta chain was observed in a study of T-cell reconstitution after alpha-beta-depleted transplantation in children. This clonotype was recorded once. Its antigen is unknown. It was with unique molecular identifiers that the TCRbeta library was prepared. TCRdb reprocessed the PCR reads via MiXCR and lists one record per CDR3 protein. This sample carries about 610,000 distinct CDR3 sequences, over 25% of them seen once, and the ten largest clones take about 35%. This CDR3 comprises 16 residues. The germline V gene has CDR1 KGHDR and CDR2 SFDVKD. Trimming cost V 3 bases and J 0 bases, with 11 bases left between them. Study outcomes and limitations: Roughly two months post-transplant, alpha-beta T cells reportedly originated from several hundred graft clones that had expanded. Diversity of TCRbeta at day 60 was high in some patients, arising from surviving recipient T cells and thymic progenitors.

V and J are TRBV24-1 and TRBJ2-1; a weak D match, TRBD1 (6 bases). The receptor was derived from a boy younger than two with Wiskott-Aldrich syndrome, due to receive a stem cell transplant. The starting material was PBMCs, obtained before TCRalphabeta/CD19-depleted stem cell transplant. The CDR3 nucleotides read TGTGCCACCAGTGATGAAACAGGGAACTCCTACAATGAGCAGTTCTTC. The encoded protein is CATSDETGNSYNEQFF.